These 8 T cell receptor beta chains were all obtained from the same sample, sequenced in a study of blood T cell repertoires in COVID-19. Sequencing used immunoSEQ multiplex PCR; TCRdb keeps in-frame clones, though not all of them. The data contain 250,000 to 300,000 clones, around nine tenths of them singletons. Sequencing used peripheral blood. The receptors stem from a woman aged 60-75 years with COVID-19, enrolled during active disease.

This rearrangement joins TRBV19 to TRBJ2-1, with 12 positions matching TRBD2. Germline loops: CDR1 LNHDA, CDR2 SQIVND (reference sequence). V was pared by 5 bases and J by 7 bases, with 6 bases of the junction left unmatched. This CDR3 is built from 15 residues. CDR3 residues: CASSVLAGGGNEQFF. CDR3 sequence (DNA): TGTGCCAGTAGTGTCCTAGCGGGAGGGGGGAATGAGCAGTTCTTC.

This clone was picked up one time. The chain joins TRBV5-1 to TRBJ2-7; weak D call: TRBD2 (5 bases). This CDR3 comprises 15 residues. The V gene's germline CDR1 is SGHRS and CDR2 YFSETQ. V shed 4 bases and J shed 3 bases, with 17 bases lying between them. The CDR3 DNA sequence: TGCGCCAGCAGCCCTGACCTTGGAGGAAACTACGAGCAGTACTTC. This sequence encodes CASSPDLGGNYEQYF. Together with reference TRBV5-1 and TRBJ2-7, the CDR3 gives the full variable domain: KAGVTQTPRYLIKTRGQQVTLSCSPISGHRSVSWYQQTPGQGLQFLFEYFSETQRNKGNFPGRFSGRQFSNSRSEMNVSTLELGDSALYLCASSPDLGGNYEQYFGPGTRLTVT.

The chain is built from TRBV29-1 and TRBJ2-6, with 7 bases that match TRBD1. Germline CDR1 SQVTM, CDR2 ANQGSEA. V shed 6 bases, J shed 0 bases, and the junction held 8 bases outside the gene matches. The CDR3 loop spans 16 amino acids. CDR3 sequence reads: CSVGQSFHSGANVLTF. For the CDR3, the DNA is TGCAGCGTGGGACAGTCCTTTCACTCTGGGGCCAACGTCCTGACTTTC.

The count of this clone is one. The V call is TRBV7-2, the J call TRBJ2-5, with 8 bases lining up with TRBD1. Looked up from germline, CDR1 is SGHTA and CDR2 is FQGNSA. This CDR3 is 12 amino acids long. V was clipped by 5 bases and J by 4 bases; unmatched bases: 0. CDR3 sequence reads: CASSGQGETQYF. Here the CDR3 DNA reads TGTGCCAGCAGCGGACAGGGAGAGACCCAGTACTTC.

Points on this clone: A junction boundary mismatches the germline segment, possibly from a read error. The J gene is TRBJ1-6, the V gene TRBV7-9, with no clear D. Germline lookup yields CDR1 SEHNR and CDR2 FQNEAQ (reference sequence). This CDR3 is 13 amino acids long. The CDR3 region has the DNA TGTGCCAGCAGCCCTGAGAGCGTTTTGGCTTCCGGTTTT. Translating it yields CASSPESVLASGF.

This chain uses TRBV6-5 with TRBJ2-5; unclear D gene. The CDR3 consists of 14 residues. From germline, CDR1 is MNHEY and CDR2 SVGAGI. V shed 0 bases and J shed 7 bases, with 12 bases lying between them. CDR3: CASSYSPDGGTQYF. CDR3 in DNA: TGTGCCAGCAGTTACTCTCCAGACGGCGGGACCCAGTACTTC.

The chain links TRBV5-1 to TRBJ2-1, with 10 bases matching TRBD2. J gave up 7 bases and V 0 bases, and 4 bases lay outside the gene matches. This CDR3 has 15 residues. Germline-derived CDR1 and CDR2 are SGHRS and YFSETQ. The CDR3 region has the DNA TGCGCCAGCAGCTTGGAACTAGCGGGGAAGAATGAGCAGTTCTTC. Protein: CASSLELAGKNEQFF.

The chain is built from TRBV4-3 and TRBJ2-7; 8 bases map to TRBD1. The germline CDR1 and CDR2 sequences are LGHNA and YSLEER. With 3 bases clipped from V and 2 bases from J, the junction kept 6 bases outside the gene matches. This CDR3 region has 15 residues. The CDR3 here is CASSQDRASAYEQYF. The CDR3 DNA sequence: TGCGCCAGCAGCCAGGACAGGGCGTCGGCCTACGAGCAGTACTTC.